The text below deals with one T cell receptor beta chain. Its specificity is not known. V dropped 3 bases and J dropped 3; count of bases not matched to a gene: 2. Per the germline V gene, CDR1 is SEHNR and CDR2 is FQNEAQ (reference sequence). This CDR3 has 14 amino acids. Brentuximab vedotin exposure varied among the patients, all of whom had relapsed after autologous stem cell transplantation. The data were obtained in a study of PD-1 blockade in classical Hodgkin lymphoma. The study, taken as a whole, reports: Reasons behind the repertoire differences stay unclear, perhaps disease activity or earlier therapy.

Here immunoSEQ multiplex PCR was the method, and the copy in TCRdb shows in-frame clones only, minus some. Of around 20,000 clones in the sample, 80% were seen once. The source of this sequence is a human donor with classical Hodgkin lymphoma. This specimen consisted of peripheral blood mononuclear cells (PBMCs), obtained at baseline. The chain links TRBV7-9 to TRBJ1-1, with 9 nucleotides matching TRBD1. This CDR3 is CASSFTGGHTEAFF. The CDR3, as DNA: TGTGCCAGCAGCTTTACAGGGGGCCACACTGAAGCTTTCTTT. Combining the CDR3 with reference TRBV7-9 and TRBJ1-1 gives the whole variable domain DTGVSQNPRHKITKRGQNVTFRCDPISEHNRLYWYRQTLGQGPEFLTYFQNEAQLEKSRLLSDRFSAERPKGSFSTLEIQRTEQGDSAMYLCASSFTGGHTEAFFGQGTRLTVV.